The rows below give T cell receptor beta chains drawn from one sample of a study of OX40 agonist ivuxolimab in advanced cancers. Generated by immunoSEQ multiplex PCR, the TCRdb table keeps only in-frame clones and is missing some. Of under 60,000 clones in the sample, almost 90% are singletons; the top ten hold roughly 4.4%. The input for sequencing was CD4+ or CD8+ T cells sorted from blood, taken in a trial of the OX40 agonist ivuxolimab. The receptors here all came from an adult with an advanced solid tumor such as melanoma, head and neck, liver or kidney cancer. The CDR3 runs from the conserved cysteine through the conserved F or W. The D gene is left open where the match is weak. Clone size appears in some rows only: once, few, many, or a class for an expanded clone.

clone_size d_call cdr3_length j_call v_call cdr3_aa cdr3_nt
. TRBD1 16 TRBJ1-5 TRBV19 CASRGQGTGSNQPQHF TGTGCCAGTAGGGGACAGGGGACCGGGAGCAATCAGCCCCAGCATTTT
. TRBD1 15 TRBJ1-1 TRBV2 CASSEGTGLRTEAFF TGTGCCAGCAGTGAGGGGACAGGGTTACGCACTGAAGCTTTCTTT
. . 17 TRBJ1-1 TRBV19 CASSIWKGGAVNTEAFF TGTGCCAGTAGTATTTGGAAAGGGGGGGCTGTGAACACTGAAGCTTTCTTT
. . 13 TRBJ2-5 TRBV11-2 CASSLAGAETQYF TGTGCCAGCAGCTTGGCAGGGGCAGAGACCCAGTACTTC
once . 12 TRBJ1-2 TRBV30 CAWSPGNYGYTF TGTGCCTGGAGCCCAGGGAACTATGGCTACACCTTC
. TRBD1 14 TRBJ1-2 TRBV7-2 CASSSDRARGGYTF TGTGCCAGCAGCTCTGACAGGGCTCGTGGCGGCTACACCTTC
. TRBD2 15 TRBJ2-2 TRBV19 CASSMTSGSTGELFF TGTGCCAGTAGTATGACTAGCGGGAGCACCGGGGAGCTGTTTTTT
. . 15 TRBJ1-5 TRBV5-1 CASSLRGGVEEPQHF TGCGCCAGCAGCTTGAGGGGCGGAGTAGAGGAGCCCCAGCATTTT
. . 14 TRBJ1-5 TRBV6-6 CASTTPDSNQPQHF TGTGCCAGCACTACCCCAGATAGCAATCAGCCCCAGCATTTT
. . 15 TRBJ2-2 TRBV5-1 CASSLSGTNTGELFF TGCGCCAGCAGCTTGTCCGGGACGAACACCGGGGAGCTGTTTTTT
. . 12 TRBJ2-5 TRBV10-3 CAISAGQETQYF TGTGCCATCAGTGCAGGGCAGGAGACCCAGTACTTC
. . 15 TRBJ1-5 TRBV6-1 CASSLQGVGNQPQHF TGTGCCAGCAGTTTACAGGGTGTCGGCAATCAGCCCCAGCATTTT
. . 13 TRBJ2-5 TRBV19 CASSTHLQETQYF TGTGCCAGTAGTACCCATCTTCAAGAGACCCAGTACTTC
once . 12 TRBJ2-5 TRBV14 CASSQVQETQYF TGTGCCAGCAGCCAAGTGCAAGAGACCCAGTACTTC
. . 14 TRBJ1-1 TRBV2 CASSQTALNTEAFF TGTGCCAGCAGCCAGACAGCCTTGAACACTGAAGCTTTCTTT
. . 15 TRBJ2-2 TRBV29-1 CSARGGQGGTGELFF TGCAGCGCCCGGGGCGGGCAGGGTGGCACCGGGGAGCTGTTTTTT
. . 15 TRBJ1-3 TRBV4-1 CASSPTWLGGNTIYF TGCGCCAGCAGCCCTACGTGGCTAGGGGGAAACACCATATATTTT
. . 13 TRBJ2-1 TRBV5-6 CASSPFTINEQFF TGTGCCAGCAGCCCTTTCACGATAAATGAGCAGTTCTTC
once . 16 TRBJ1-1 TRBV28 CASSSSNQVQNTEAFF TGTGCCAGCAGTTCCTCTAACCAGGTTCAAAACACTGAAGCTTTCTTT
. . 15 TRBJ1-5 TRBV10-3 CAISAVDTANQPQHF TGTGCCATCAGTGCGGTTGACACAGCCAATCAGCCCCAGCATTTT
few TRBD2 13 TRBJ2-4 TRBV23-1 CASTFGGGNIQYF TGCGCCAGCACCTTCGGCGGGGGAAACATTCAGTACTTC
. TRBD2 17 TRBJ2-1 TRBV12-5 CASGSSPTAGIYNEQFF TGTGCTAGTGGTTCATCTCCGACAGCGGGAATATACAATGAGCAGTTCTTC
once TRBD1 18 TRBJ1-5 TRBV2 CASSPTGQGNRGNQPQHF TGTGCCAGCAGTCCGACGGGACAGGGGAATCGGGGCAATCAGCCCCAGCATTTT
once . 14 TRBJ1-4 TRBV6-5 CASSSLQAGEKLFF TGTGCCAGCAGTAGCCTCCAGGCGGGGGAAAAACTGTTTTTT
. TRBD1 16 TRBJ1-4 TRBV7-8 CASSSGEGTGPEKLFF TGTGCCAGCAGCTCCGGGGAAGGGACAGGGCCCGAAAAACTGTTTTTT
. . 14 TRBJ2-7 TRBV19 CASSLGTFNNEQYF TGTGCCAGTAGTTTGGGTACCTTTAACAACGAGCAGTACTTC
. . 15 TRBJ2-2 TRBV2 CASNAVGINTGELFF TGTGCCAGCAATGCTGTGGGCATAAACACCGGGGAGCTGTTTTTT
once TRBD1 16 TRBJ1-5 TRBV2 CASSGSIHRGSWPQHF TGTGCCAGCAGTGGATCGATACACAGGGGGTCGTGGCCCCAGCATTTT
. . 14 TRBJ2-2 TRBV7-3 CASSPQVSTGELFF TGTGCCAGCTCCCCCCAGGTCTCGACCGGGGAGCTGTTTTTT
. . 14 TRBJ2-5 TRBV7-8 CASSLAGSRETQYF TGTGCCAGCAGCTTAGCTGGTAGCAGGGAGACCCAGTACTTC
. . 14 TRBJ2-7 TRBV5-1 CASSPEGGSYEQYF TGCGCCAGCAGCCCCGAGGGGGGCTCCTACGAGCAGTACTTC
. . 15 TRBJ2-5 TRBV5-1 CASSTGVGNQETQYF TGCGCCAGCAGCACCGGGGTAGGGAACCAAGAGACCCAGTACTTC
. TRBD1 15 TRBJ1-2 TRBV7-3 CASSLGATGADGYTF TGTGCCAGCAGCTTAGGGGCAACAGGGGCAGACGGCTACACCTTC
few . 16 TRBJ2-1 TRBV11-2 CASSSGTITGSYEQFF TGTGCCAGCAGCTCCGGTACGATCACAGGGTCATATGAGCAGTTCTTC
. . 14 TRBJ1-1 TRBV10-2 CASRGDGWATEAFF TGCGCCAGCAGGGGAGACGGTTGGGCCACTGAAGCTTTCTTT
. . 12 TRBJ1-1 TRBV2 CASGTTSTEAFF TGTGCCAGCGGAACGACAAGCACTGAAGCTTTCTTT
. . 15 TRBJ2-7 TRBV19 CASSIGSYYEYEQYF TGTGCCAGTAGTATTGGGTCCTACTATGAATACGAGCAGTACTTC
. . 17 TRBJ2-1 TRBV18 CASSPPGGARVDNEQFF TGTGCCAGCTCACCCCCCGGCGGGGCCCGCGTTGACAATGAGCAGTTCTTC
. TRBD2 15 TRBJ2-7 TRBV13 CASSSWTSGEYEQYF TGTGCCAGCAGCTCATGGACTAGCGGGGAATACGAGCAGTACTTC
once . 18 TRBJ2-4 TRBV2 CASSGDAGTILAKNIQYF TGTGCCAGCAGTGGGGACGCCGGGACAATCTTAGCCAAAAACATTCAGTACTTC
. . 15 TRBJ2-5 TRBV5-1 CASSLVRGARETQYF TGCGCCAGCAGCTTGGTACGGGGGGCCCGAGAGACCCAGTACTTC
. TRBD2 16 TRBJ2-1 TRBV9 CASSVGGASGSYEQFF TGTGCCAGCAGCGTAGGAGGGGCTAGCGGGAGCTATGAGCAGTTCTTC